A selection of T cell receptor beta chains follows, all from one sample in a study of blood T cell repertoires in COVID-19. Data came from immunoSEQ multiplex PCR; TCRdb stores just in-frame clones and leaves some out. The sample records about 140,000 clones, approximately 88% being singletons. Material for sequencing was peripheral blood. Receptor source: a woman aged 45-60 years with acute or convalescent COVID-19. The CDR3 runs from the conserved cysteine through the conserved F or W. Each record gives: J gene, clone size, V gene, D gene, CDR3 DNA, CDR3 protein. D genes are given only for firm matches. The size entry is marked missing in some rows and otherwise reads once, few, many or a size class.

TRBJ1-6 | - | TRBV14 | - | TGTGCCAGCAGAACTCAGGGCTATAATTCACCCCTCCACTTT | CASRTQGYNSPLHF
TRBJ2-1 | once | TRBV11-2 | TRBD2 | TGTGCCAGCAGCCGGCGGACTAGCGGGGGACTCTCCTACAATGAGCAGTTCTTC | CASSRRTSGGLSYNEQFF
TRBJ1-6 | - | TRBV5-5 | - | TGTGCCAGGTTAGATTCACCCCTCCACTTT | CARLDSPLHF
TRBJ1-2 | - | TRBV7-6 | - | TGTGCCAGCAGCTTAGAGGCAGGCTACTATGGCTACACCTTC | CASSLEAGYYGYTF
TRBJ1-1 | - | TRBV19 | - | TGTGCCAGTAGTATACCATGGGCGGCGGGCACTGAAGCTTTCTTT | CASSIPWAAGTEAFF
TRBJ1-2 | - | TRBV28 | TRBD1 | TGTGCCAGCAGTTTTCACCCTTCAGGGGGGGGCTACACCTTC | CASSFHPSGGGYTF
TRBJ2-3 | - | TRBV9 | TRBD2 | TGTGCCAGCAGCGTAGGGACTAGCGGGGGAGATACGCAGTATTTT | CASSVGTSGGDTQYF
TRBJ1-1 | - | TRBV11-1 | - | TGTGCCAGCAGCCTGGGACTGATGAACACTGAAGCTTTCTTT | CASSLGLMNTEAFF
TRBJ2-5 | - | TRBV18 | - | TGTGCCAGCTCACCTCCAGGGGAAGAGACCCAGTACTTC | CASSPPGEETQYF
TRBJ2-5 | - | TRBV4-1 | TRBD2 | TGCGCCAGCAGCCCGGGGACTAACGAAGAGACCCAGTACTTC | CASSPGTNEETQYF
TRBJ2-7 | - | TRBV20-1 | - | TGCAGTGCTAGAAGTGGGCACGAGCAGTACTTC | CSARSGHEQYF
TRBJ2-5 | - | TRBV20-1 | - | TGCAGTGCTAGATTCAGAGAGACCCAGTACTTC | CSARFRETQYF
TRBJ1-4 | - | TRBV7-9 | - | TGTGCCAGCACCCTGGGTTCGGGTGAAAAACTGTTTTTT | CASTLGSGEKLFF
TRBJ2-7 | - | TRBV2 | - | TGTGCCAGCAGACAAGCGTACGAGCAGTACTTC | CASRQAYEQYF
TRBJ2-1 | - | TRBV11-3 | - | TGTGCCAGCAGCTTAGGTGCGGGATCCTACAATGAGCAGTTCTTC | CASSLGAGSYNEQFF
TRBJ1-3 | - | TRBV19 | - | TGTGCCAGTAGTATCGTGGGCAGGCGCACTGGAAACACCATATATTTT | CASSIVGRRTGNTIYF
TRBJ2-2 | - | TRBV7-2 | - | TGTGCCAGCAGCTTTGAGGCCAGGGGTCGGGGCGCCGGGGAGCTGTTTTTT | CASSFEARGRGAGELFF
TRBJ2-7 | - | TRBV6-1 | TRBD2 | TGTGCCAGCAGTGAAATTAGCGGGAGCAGTTACGAGCAGTACTTC | CASSEISGSSYEQYF
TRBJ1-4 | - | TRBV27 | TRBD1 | TGTGCCAGCAGTGAGGAGGACAGGCGCCAAAAACTGTTTTTT | CASSEEDRRQKLFF
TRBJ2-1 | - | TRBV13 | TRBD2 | TGTGCCAGCAGCCTACTTAGCGGGAGGACCTACAATGAGCAGTTCTTC | CASSLLSGRTYNEQFF
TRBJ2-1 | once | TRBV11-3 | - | TGTGCCAGCAGCCCCAGACTAGGTTGGAACAATGAGCAGTTCTTC | CASSPRLGWNNEQFF
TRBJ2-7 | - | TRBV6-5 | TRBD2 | TGTGCCAGCAAAGGGCTAGCGGTCCCCTACGAGCAGTACTTC | CASKGLAVPYEQYF
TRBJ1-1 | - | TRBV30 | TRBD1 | TGTGCCTGGAGCGGACAGGGGAACACTGAAGCTTTCTTT | CAWSGQGNTEAFF
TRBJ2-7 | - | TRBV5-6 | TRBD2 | TGTGCCAGCAGCTTGGCCTTTTCGTCCAGCGGGAAGTCCTACGAGCAGTACTTC | CASSLAFSSSGKSYEQYF
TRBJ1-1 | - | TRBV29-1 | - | TGCAGCGTACTTCGGGGGGCTGAAGCTTTCTTT | CSVLRGAEAFF
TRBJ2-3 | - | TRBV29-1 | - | TGCAGCGCCGAGCAACAGGTGAGAGATACGCAGTATTTT | CSAEQQVRDTQYF
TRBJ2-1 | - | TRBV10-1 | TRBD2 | TGCGCCAGCAGTTCCGGGACTATAAGGAATGAGCAGTTCTTC | CASSSGTIRNEQFF
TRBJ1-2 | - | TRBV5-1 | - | TGCGCCAGCAGCTTGGCGGCTAACTATGGCTACACCTTC | CASSLAANYGYTF
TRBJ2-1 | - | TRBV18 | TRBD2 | TGTGCCAGCTCACCAGAAGCGGGAGAGGGCTATGAGCAGTTCTTC | CASSPEAGEGYEQFF
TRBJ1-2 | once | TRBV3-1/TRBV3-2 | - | TGTGCCAGCAGCCAAAGGGGGTTTTATGGCTACACCTTC | CASSQRGFYGYTF
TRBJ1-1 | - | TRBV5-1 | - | TGCGCCAGCAGTTTCGAGAGTTCTGAAGCTTTCTTT | CASSFESSEAFF
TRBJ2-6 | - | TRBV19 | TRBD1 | TGTGCCGCGGAGACAGGGGGCGCAAACGGGGCCAACGTCCTGACTTTC | CAAETGGANGANVLTF
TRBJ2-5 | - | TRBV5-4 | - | TGTGCCAGCAGCTTAGGACAGCCGCCCGAGACCCAGTACTTC | CASSLGQPPETQYF
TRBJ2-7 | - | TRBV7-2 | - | TGTGCCACTAGCCGTCCGGGCCGATCCTCCTACGAGCAGTACTTC | CATSRPGRSSYEQYF
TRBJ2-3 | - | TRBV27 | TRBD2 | TGTGCCAGCAGTTGGACCGGACTAGCGGGCGAGGATACGCAGTATTTT | CASSWTGLAGEDTQYF
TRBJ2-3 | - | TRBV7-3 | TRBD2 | TGTGCCAGCAGCTTGGGTCCCGGGACTAGCAGGGCAGATACGCAGTATTTT | CASSLGPGTSRADTQYF
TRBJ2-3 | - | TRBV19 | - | TGTGCCAGTAGTCTGACAGATACGCAGTATTTT | CASSLTDTQYF
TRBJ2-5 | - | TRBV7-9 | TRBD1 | TGTGCCAGCAGCTTAGCTACAGCCAGGGGGGAGACCCAGTACTTC | CASSLATARGETQYF
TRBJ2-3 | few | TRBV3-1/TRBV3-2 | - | TGTGCCAGCAGCCAAGATCTACAGGTGACAGATACGCAGTATTTT | CASSQDLQVTDTQYF
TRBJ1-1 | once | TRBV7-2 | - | TGTGCCAGCAGCCCACGCCCTACAGGGTCTGGGGTTGAAGCTTTCTTT | CASSPRPTGSGVEAFF
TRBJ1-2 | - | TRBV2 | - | TGTGCCAGCAGTGAACTAAACAGCAACTATGGCTACACCTTC | CASSELNSNYGYTF
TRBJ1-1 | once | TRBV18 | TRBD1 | TGTGCCAGCTCACCAGACAGGGGGGACACTGAAGCTTTCTTT | CASSPDRGDTEAFF
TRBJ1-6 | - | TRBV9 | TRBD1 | TGTGCCAGCAGCCTAGGGGGACAGGGATATTATTCACCCCTCCACTTT | CASSLGGQGYYSPLHF
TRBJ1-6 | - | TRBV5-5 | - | TGTGCCAGCAGCTTCTCAGGGAATAATTCACCCCTCCACTTT | CASSFSGNNSPLHF
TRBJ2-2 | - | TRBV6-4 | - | TGTGCCAGCAGTGACTCGGGCCAGGGAACCGGGGAGCTGTTTTTT | CASSDSGQGTGELFF
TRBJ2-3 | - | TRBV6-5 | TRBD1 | TGTGCCAGCGCCCCCGGGACAGGCACAGATACGCAGTATTTT | CASAPGTGTDTQYF
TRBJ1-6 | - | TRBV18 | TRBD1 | TGTGCCAGCTCACTAGGGACAGGGAAAAATTCACCCCTCCACTTT | CASSLGTGKNSPLHF
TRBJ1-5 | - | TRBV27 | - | TGTGCCACCAGGGGCTGGAGCAATCAGCCCCAGCATTTT | CATRGWSNQPQHF
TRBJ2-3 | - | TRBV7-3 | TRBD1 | TGTGCCAGCAGCCCAAGACAGGGGCGCACAGATACGCAGTATTTT | CASSPRQGRTDTQYF
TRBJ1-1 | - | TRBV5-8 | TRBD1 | TGTGCCAGCAGCTACCCGGGACAGAAAGCTTTCTTT | CASSYPGQKAFF
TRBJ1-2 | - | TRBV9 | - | TGTGCCAGCAGCGTAGAAGGGGGAATGGGCTATGGCTACACCTTC | CASSVEGGMGYGYTF
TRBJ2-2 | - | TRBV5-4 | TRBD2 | TGTGCCAGCAGCTTGGGGCTAGCGGGGTACGACGGGGAGCTGTTTTTT | CASSLGLAGYDGELFF
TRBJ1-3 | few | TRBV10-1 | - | TGCGCCAGCAGTGAGAATCGGGGTCCCCCTGGAAACACCATATATTTT | CASSENRGPPGNTIYF
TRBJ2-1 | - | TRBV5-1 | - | TGCGCCAGCAGCTTGGGTGGGCTTTCCTACAATGAGCAGTTCTTC | CASSLGGLSYNEQFF